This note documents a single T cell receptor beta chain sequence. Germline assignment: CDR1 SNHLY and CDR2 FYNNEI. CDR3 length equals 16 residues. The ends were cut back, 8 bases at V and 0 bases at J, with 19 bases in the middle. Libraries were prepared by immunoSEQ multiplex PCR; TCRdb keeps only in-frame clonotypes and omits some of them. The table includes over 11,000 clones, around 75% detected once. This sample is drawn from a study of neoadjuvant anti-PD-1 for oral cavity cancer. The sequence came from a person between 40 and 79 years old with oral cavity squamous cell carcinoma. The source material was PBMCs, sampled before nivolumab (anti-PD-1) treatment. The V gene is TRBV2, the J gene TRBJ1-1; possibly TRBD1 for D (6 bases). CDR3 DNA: TGTGCCAGCTTTCTACTTTACAGGGTCATGAACACTGAAGCTTTCTTT. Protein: CASFLLYRVMNTEAFF.